A selection of T cell receptor beta chains follows, all from one sample in a study of CD8+CD57+ T cells in acquired aplastic anemia. TCRdb ran MiXCR on the reads and lists one entry per CDR3 protein. The sample holds around 250,000 distinct CDR3 sequences, roughly half seen once. Sequenced: sorted CD4+, CD8+, or CD8+CD57+ T cells (not recorded which) from PBMCs. Receptors were obtained from a human donor with severe aplastic anemia or a healthy control (not recorded which). Both conserved end residues are part of each CDR3. The D gene is left open where the match is weak. Rows may omit the clone size; those that give it use once, few, many or a size class.

J gene: TRBJ1-1; V gene: TRBV5-5; D gene: .; clone size: many; CDR3 DNA: TGTGCCAGCAGCTTGGCCCTGGCGGACTTAAAGGTCTTT; CDR3 protein: CASSLALADLKVF
J gene: TRBJ1-2; V gene: TRBV7-2; D gene: .; clone size: once; CDR3 DNA: TGTGCCAGCAGCCAAGATGGGGCGGGTGGGCGAGGCTACACCTTC; CDR3 protein: CASSQDGAGGRGYTF
J gene: TRBJ1-1; V gene: TRBV2; D gene: TRBD1; clone size: .; CDR3 DNA: TGTGCTAGCGGGACAGGGGGCCCCTCGAGGAACACTGAAGCTTTCTTT; CDR3 protein: CASGTGGPSRNTEAFF
J gene: TRBJ1-3; V gene: TRBV24-1; D gene: .; clone size: many; CDR3 DNA: TGTGCCACCGCCGACAGAGCTGGAAACACCATATATTTT; CDR3 protein: CATADRAGNTIYF
J gene: TRBJ2-5; V gene: TRBV13; D gene: TRBD1; clone size: many; CDR3 DNA: TGTGCCAGCAGTCGTTCGGACAGGGGGCTTCCACCAGGAGAGACCCAGTACTTC; CDR3 protein: CASSRSDRGLPPGETQYF
J gene: TRBJ1-6; V gene: TRBV5-6; D gene: .; clone size: .; CDR3 DNA: TGTGCCAGCAGCTTGGGTGTGGCAGGGAGATCACCCCTCCACTTT; CDR3 protein: CASSLGVAGRSPLHF
J gene: TRBJ1-6; V gene: TRBV7-9; D gene: TRBD1; clone size: .; CDR3 DNA: TGTGCCAGCAGCCTTGGACAGGGGATTAGCTCCTATAATTCACCCCTCCACTTT; CDR3 protein: CASSLGQGISSYNSPLHF
J gene: TRBJ2-1; V gene: TRBV20-1; D gene: TRBD2; clone size: .; CDR3 DNA: TGCAGTGCTAGAGATCAGGCGGGGGGGCGCTATGAGCAGTTCTTC; CDR3 protein: CSARDQAGGRYEQFF
J gene: TRBJ1-2; V gene: TRBV25-1; D gene: .; clone size: many; CDR3 DNA: TGTGCCAGCAGTGGGTTTGGGGGGAACGCTAATGGCTACACCTTC; CDR3 protein: CASSGFGGNANGYTF
J gene: TRBJ1-1; V gene: TRBV9; D gene: .; clone size: .; CDR3 DNA: TGTGCCACCTCCGTTGGGCTGATGAACACTGAAGCTTTCTTT; CDR3 protein: CATSVGLMNTEAFF
J gene: TRBJ2-2; V gene: TRBV2; D gene: .; clone size: .; CDR3 DNA: TGTGCCAGCGAACCGGGGGTCGGGGAGCTGTTTTTT; CDR3 protein: CASEPGVGELFF
J gene: TRBJ2-7; V gene: TRBV13; D gene: TRBD2; clone size: few; CDR3 DNA: TGTGCCAGCAGCTTGACTAGCGGGTCGCTTTCTGGCTACGAGCAGTACTTC; CDR3 protein: CASSLTSGSLSGYEQYF
J gene: TRBJ2-1; V gene: TRBV28; D gene: .; clone size: many; CDR3 DNA: TGTGCCAGCAGTTTGCTTGTTGGTGAGCAGTTCTTC; CDR3 protein: CASSLLVGEQFF
J gene: TRBJ2-7; V gene: TRBV5-1; D gene: .; clone size: .; CDR3 DNA: TGCGCCAGCGGACTTCCGGGCACCTACGAGCAGTACTTC; CDR3 protein: CASGLPGTYEQYF
J gene: TRBJ1-2; V gene: TRBV2; D gene: TRBD1; clone size: .; CDR3 DNA: TGTGCCAGCATGTCGGGACAGGGGGCGTGGGGCTACACCTTC; CDR3 protein: CASMSGQGAWGYTF
J gene: TRBJ2-7; V gene: TRBV6-1; D gene: TRBD1; clone size: once; CDR3 DNA: TGTGCCAGCAGTTACTCAGGACAGGGTACCGAGCAGTACTTC; CDR3 protein: CASSYSGQGTEQYF
J gene: TRBJ1-4; V gene: TRBV4-1; D gene: .; clone size: once; CDR3 DNA: TGCGCCAGCAGCCAAGGGACCACAACTAATGAAAAACTGTTTTTT; CDR3 protein: CASSQGTTTNEKLFF
J gene: TRBJ2-7; V gene: TRBV18; D gene: .; clone size: many; CDR3 DNA: TGTGCCAGCTCACTCTTGGAGACCTACGAGCAGTACTTC; CDR3 protein: CASSLLETYEQYF
J gene: TRBJ2-3; V gene: TRBV24-1; D gene: TRBD2; clone size: many; CDR3 DNA: TGTGCCACCAGTGATCGTAAAGCGGGGGAGCAAGATACGCAGTATTTT; CDR3 protein: CATSDRKAGEQDTQYF
J gene: TRBJ2-3; V gene: TRBV24-1; D gene: TRBD1; clone size: once; CDR3 DNA: TGTGCCACCCAGGACAGGGCATCTCCCACAGATACGCAGTATTTT; CDR3 protein: CATQDRASPTDTQYF
J gene: TRBJ1-3; V gene: TRBV2; D gene: .; clone size: .; CDR3 DNA: TGTGCCAGCATAAAGACTGGAAACACCATATATTTT; CDR3 protein: CASIKTGNTIYF
J gene: TRBJ1-2; V gene: TRBV27; D gene: .; clone size: .; CDR3 DNA: TGTGCCAGCAGTTTAGGGGGGGCGAAAGGCTACACCTTC; CDR3 protein: CASSLGGAKGYTF
J gene: TRBJ2-1; V gene: TRBV19; D gene: TRBD1; clone size: .; CDR3 DNA: TGTGCCAGTGGCATTTACACAGGGGTCGCTTCCTACAATGAGCAGTTCTTC; CDR3 protein: CASGIYTGVASYNEQFF
J gene: TRBJ2-5; V gene: TRBV6-6; D gene: .; clone size: many; CDR3 DNA: .; CDR3 protein: CASRVGSGISF
J gene: TRBJ2-3; V gene: TRBV2; D gene: .; clone size: .; CDR3 DNA: TGTGCCAGCAGTGACGGGCGCAAAAATCCAGATACGCAGTATTTT; CDR3 protein: CASSDGRKNPDTQYF
J gene: TRBJ2-1; V gene: TRBV5-1; D gene: .; clone size: few; CDR3 DNA: TGCGCCAGCAGCTTCCCGGAGCTCAATGAGCAGTTCTTC; CDR3 protein: CASSFPELNEQFF
J gene: TRBJ2-7; V gene: TRBV12-3/TRBV12-4; D gene: TRBD2; clone size: many; CDR3 DNA: TGTGCCAGCAGTCCATCGGGACTAGCGGGGTACGAGCAGTACTTC; CDR3 protein: CASSPSGLAGYEQYF
J gene: TRBJ2-5; V gene: TRBV20-1; D gene: TRBD1; clone size: .; CDR3 DNA: TGCAGTGCTAGAGTGCCGACAGGGGAAGAGACCCAGTACTTC; CDR3 protein: CSARVPTGEETQYF
J gene: TRBJ2-3; V gene: TRBV6-1; D gene: TRBD2; clone size: .; CDR3 DNA: TGTGCCAGCAGCTTGGGACTAGCGGGGGGGCTGTGGGGCACAGATACGCAGTATTTT; CDR3 protein: CASSLGLAGGLWGTDTQYF
J gene: TRBJ1-2; V gene: TRBV11-2; D gene: TRBD1; clone size: .; CDR3 DNA: TGTGCCAGCAGCTCGAGGACAGGCGGCACCTTC; CDR3 protein: CASSSRTGGTF
J gene: TRBJ1-2; V gene: TRBV6-2/TRBV6-3; D gene: .; clone size: .; CDR3 DNA: TGTGCCAGCAGTTACGAGAGAGGGGGGGCTGACTATGGCTACACCTTC; CDR3 protein: CASSYERGGADYGYTF
J gene: TRBJ1-1; V gene: TRBV28; D gene: .; clone size: .; CDR3 DNA: TGTGCCAGCATCGTACACCAAGGGAACACTGAAGCTTTCTTT; CDR3 protein: CASIVHQGNTEAFF
J gene: TRBJ2-1; V gene: TRBV2; D gene: .; clone size: .; CDR3 DNA: TGTGCCAGCACCCAAGGGGAAGAGCAGTTCTTC; CDR3 protein: CASTQGEEQFF
J gene: TRBJ2-7; V gene: TRBV24-1; D gene: TRBD1; clone size: .; CDR3 DNA: TGTACCACCCTGGGACAGGGGACCTACGAGCAGTACTTC; CDR3 protein: CTTLGQGTYEQYF
J gene: TRBJ2-7; V gene: TRBV5-5; D gene: TRBD1; clone size: many; CDR3 DNA: TGTGCCAGCAGCTTGGGGTGGACAGGGGCCAACGAGCAGTACTTC; CDR3 protein: CASSLGWTGANEQYF
J gene: TRBJ2-7; V gene: TRBV10-3; D gene: .; clone size: few; CDR3 DNA: TGTGCCATCAGTGAGGACGGATCTAGGGAGCAGTACTTC; CDR3 protein: CAISEDGSREQYF
J gene: TRBJ2-5; V gene: TRBV4-1; D gene: TRBD2; clone size: .; CDR3 DNA: TGCGCCAGCAGCCAAGACATCACCGGGGGGCAAGAGACCCAGTACTTC; CDR3 protein: CASSQDITGGQETQYF
J gene: TRBJ1-2; V gene: TRBV5-1; D gene: .; clone size: .; CDR3 DNA: TGCGCCAGCAGCCTTACGTTCAGGGAAACTGACTATGGCTACACCTTC; CDR3 protein: CASSLTFRETDYGYTF
J gene: TRBJ2-5; V gene: TRBV7-3; D gene: .; clone size: .; CDR3 DNA: TGTGCCAGCCATAAGGAGCAGGCCGGGGGAGAGACCCAGTACTTC; CDR3 protein: CASHKEQAGGETQYF
J gene: TRBJ1-6; V gene: TRBV5-4; D gene: .; clone size: once; CDR3 DNA: TGTGCCAGCAGCCGCCCGGGACTAGCGAATTCACCCCTCCACTTT; CDR3 protein: CASSRPGLANSPLHF
J gene: TRBJ2-3; V gene: TRBV10-3; D gene: .; clone size: .; CDR3 DNA: TGTGCCATCAGCGAATCCTCGTCTCTTAGCACAGATACGCAGTATTTT; CDR3 protein: CAISESSSLSTDTQYF
J gene: TRBJ1-1; V gene: TRBV29-1; D gene: .; clone size: .; CDR3 DNA: TGCAGCGTTGGGCTGGGGGGTACTGAAGCTTTCTTT; CDR3 protein: CSVGLGGTEAFF
J gene: TRBJ2-7; V gene: TRBV27; D gene: TRBD1; clone size: few; CDR3 DNA: TGTGCCAGCAGTTTCGGGACAGGTGGCGACGAGCAGTACTTC; CDR3 protein: CASSFGTGGDEQYF